The clone carrying this T cell receptor (beta chain) has just a few counts. No antigen is known for it. These data originate in a study of OX40 agonist ivuxolimab in advanced cancers. In the study overall: Three patients, one with hepatocellular carcinoma and two with cutaneous melanoma, achieved partial responses. Overall study findings and caveats: CD8+ T cells showed, on average, more clonal expansion than CD4+ cells. With doses of 0.1 to 3.0 mg/kg, CD4+ and CD8+ blood T cells had undergone clonal expansion by week 6.

From germline, CDR1 is KGHSH and CDR2 LQKENI. The germline V and J ends were trimmed by 5 bases and 6 bases, with 14 bases remaining between them. This CDR3 has 13 amino acids. Profiling relied on immunoSEQ multiplex PCR, and the TCRdb table lists in-frame clones only, not all of them. The table lists around 67,000 clones, 75% to 90% of them singletons. The origin of this receptor is an adult with an advanced solid tumor such as melanoma, head and neck, liver or kidney cancer. Sample: CD4+ or CD8+ T cells sorted from blood, taken in a trial of the OX40 agonist ivuxolimab. The chain links TRBV18 to TRBJ2-7; a weak D match, TRBD1 (7 bases). CDR3 in amino acids: CASSSKEGAEQYF. CDR3 DNA: TGTGCCAGCTCATCCAAGGAGGGGGCCGAGCAGTACTTC.